This T cell receptor beta chain came from a study of cytomegalovirus exposure and HLA in healthy donors. Whole-study findings and limits: The study designated 150 or so TCR beta chains cytomegalovirus-associated.

Here immunoSEQ multiplex PCR was the method, and the copy in TCRdb shows in-frame clones only, minus some. The repertoire holds approximately 130,000 clones, with about 84% as singletons. The germline V gene encodes CDR1 SGHTA and CDR2 FQGNSA. The CDR3 spans 16 residues. The V end lost 1 base, the J end lost 0 bases, and 11 bases lay between the germline ends. On this clone: Its target is not known.

The chain has TRBV7-2 and TRBJ2-3; maybe TRBD2 (6 bases). This TCR was sampled from a woman aged 25 to 45 in good health and CMV-seronegative. Material: PBMCs. The CDR3 reads CASSLGRRGSTDTQYF. The CDR3 DNA reads as TGTGCCAGCAGCTTAGGGAGGCGGGGTAGCACAGATACGCAGTATTTT.